Listed here is a single T cell receptor (beta chain). Its binding antigen is unknown. Receptors were amplified or captured by the immunoSEQ multiplex PCR assay. The multiplex PCR relied on a mix of 60 forward primers for TCR Vbeta segments and 13 reverse primers for TCR Jbeta segments. Amplification of the CDR3 region of rearranged TCR beta genes was performed with a multiplex PCR assay on genomic DNA. Amplified TCR beta libraries were sequenced as 87-base-pair reads on the Illumina HiSeq System. The original pipeline was this. Across the 500 to 850 repertoires, a later analysis counted 60 million to 90 million unique TCR beta chains, around 11 million of which were shared by at least two donors. Raw reads were error-corrected and collapsed into unique sequences with a nearest-neighbor algorithm that merged closely related sequences to remove PCR and sequencing errors. V, D and J gene segments were assigned by aligning CDR3 sequences to IMGT reference sequences. For a sequence to be retained, a match of at least six nucleotides to both a V gene segment and a J gene segment was required. Rearrangements were called productive when the CDR3 lacked stop codons and stayed in frame with V and J; all others were non-productive. CDR3 was defined according to IMGT convention as the region running from the second conserved V-encoded cysteine to the conserved J-encoded phenylalanine. In an earlier analysis of roughly 610 of the donors, sequences lacking an unambiguous match to a single V gene segment were excluded. An earlier analysis of 587 of the donors called V segments functional above 56.7% productive rearrangements and segregating when the between-donor standard deviation exceeded 5%. To diagnose cytomegalovirus status from the catalog of TCR beta chain sequences, a statistical classification framework was built. V and J gene assignment, in a later analysis, came from comparing TCR nucleotide sequences with IMGT/GENE-DB human TR gene sequences. In a later analysis, CDR3 sequences and most-parsimonious VDJ recombination scenarios were assigned using the TCRdist pipeline. A later analysis defined each TCR beta chain by its CDR3 amino acid sequence plus V-gene family, and excluded reads lacking a unique V-gene family. To address suspected cross-contamination and a sequencing artifact, a later analysis removed around 590 highly shared, low-generation-probability nucleotide sequences. In a later analysis, a clonal expansion index for each public chain was calculated from normalized within-repertoire ranks of inferred template counts. In a later analysis, generation probabilities were computed using a VDJ recombination model fitted to out-of-frame rearrangements, and the results were checked against IGoR. A later analysis scored TCR-TCR, TCR-HLA and TCR-CMV co-occurrence with hypergeometric tests, applying a repertoire-size bias correction to TCR pairs. To estimate false discovery rates, a later analysis permuted the HLA or CMV assignments 20 times. In a later analysis, co-occurring TCRs were grouped using DBSCAN, and TCRdist sequence similarity was added for clustering within HLA-allele-positive subsets. Repertoires with fewer than 30,000 or more than 120,000 public chains were left out of co-occurrence clustering, as were several repertoires with anomalous nucleotide sharing. The clones in this table, taken by TCRdb from immuneACCESS, are in-frame only. Not every clone is retained; where verified, under half of the shortfall comes from an unresolved V gene, and the cause of the rest is unknown. V and J calls plus clone size are reproduced from that table; the DNA served to infer D and trimming. The sample table records about 130,000 clones. About 2.3% of the sample belongs to the ten largest clones.

The cohort was made up of hundreds of healthy bone marrow donors. At the time of sampling, every cohort member was nominally healthy, though immune exposures that went unrecorded were likely present. The donor tested CMV seronegative, placing the donor among the 350 or so seronegative members of the cohort. Every donor gave a peripheral blood sample, and the peripheral blood mononuclear cells from that sample were used for TCR beta sequencing. Genomic DNA extraction from the blood cell samples was performed with the Qiagen DNeasy Blood Extraction Kit. These data come from a study of cytomegalovirus exposure and HLA in healthy donors (dated by TCRdb to 2016 to 2017). Broadly, across the study: In an earlier analysis of fewer than 750 of the donors, under 300 Gb of sequence data and 120 million or so unique TCR beta sequences from 150 million to 200 million T cells were reported. An early release that covered about 600 HLA-typed donors contained around 300 gigabases of sequencing data and tens of millions of unique TCR sequences. Among the approximately 400 genotyped donors, around 81% belonged to the genetic ancestry cluster associated with self-reported Caucasian donors. The study aimed to test whether signatures of past pathogen exposure could be identified by cataloging public T cell receptors. The study profiled the T cell repertoires of 500 to 800 subjects by immunosequencing and related them to cytomegalovirus serostatus. Besides the first cohort of about 730 subjects, a separate validation cohort made up of 95 to 150 different subjects was used. To predict cytomegalovirus infection status, the study brought together high-throughput TCR immunosequencing, statistical association of individual TCRs with disease status, and machine learning. A later analysis re-analyzed previously published TCR beta repertoires from approximately 670 donors and added high-resolution HLA genotyping to study TCR occurrence patterns. The later analysis used no new phenotypic data to find candidate immune exposures, relying instead on TCR beta sequences and their occurrence across donors. To decide whether each TCR beta V gene segment behaved as functional or pseudogenic, an earlier analysis of fewer than 750 of the donors relied on high-throughput TCR beta sequencing. Donor age, sex, ethnicity and CMV serostatus were compiled together with the repertoire data. A later genetic analysis took genome-wide SNP genotypes for 398 of the 666 donors and used that subset as a discovery cohort. Every repertoire in the discovery cohort had been generated on one and the same sequencing platform. Both class I and class II loci were covered by HLA typing, at four-digit resolution. Typing coverage differed by locus: A, B, C, DRB1 and DQB1 were typed in roughly 620-630 donors, DQA1 in roughly 500, DPA1 in around 610, and DPB1 in about 450. Because of strong linkage in the cohort, roughly 5 DR-DQ haplotypes were treated as single units for association and clustering. Among roughly 400 genotyped donors of the cohort, an average of approximately 200,000 unique TCR beta nucleotide sequences was sequenced per donor, of which 15% to 20% were non-productive. Study-wide findings and limitations: In a later analysis, 15,000 to 20,000 TCR beta sequences were associated with specific HLA alleles at a false discovery rate of 0.05. Compared with equally common non-associated chains, HLA-associated TCR beta chains in a later analysis were more clonally expanded and had lower generation probabilities. For the cohort, immune exposure information was limited to CMV serostatus. Most CMV-associated TCR beta chains appeared to be HLA-restricted in a later analysis, and the HLA associations seemed to be driven largely by CMV exposure. In vitro tests confirmed that three of the cytomegalovirus-associated TCR beta chains recognize cytomegalovirus antigens. In a later analysis, TCR association rates were found to vary across HLA loci, with the most associated TCRs seen for DRB1 alleles and the fewest for HLA-C alleles. A further reported finding was that TCR beta sequences accurately predicted the HLA-A and HLA-B alleles for most subjects in the first cohort. It was suggested by the authors that the approach could potentially be generalized to other disease states and immunological phenotypes. Cytomegalovirus status was reported to be diagnosed by the classifier with high specificity and sensitivity in both the original and validation cohorts. Presence/absence analyses assumed roughly uniform sequencing depth across donors, an assumption that may not hold. Broadly in line with IMGT annotations, most TCR beta V segments showed up in productive rearrangements about 90% or about 30% of the time in an earlier analysis of a few hundred of the donors. HLA typing was unavailable for some donors at each locus, so association tests used only the typed subset. A group of highly shared sequence variants was considered likely to be a technical artifact of the sequencing pipeline. A total of roughly 160 TCR beta chains were listed by the study as associated with cytomegalovirus. According to a later analysis, parvovirus B19, influenza, CMV and Epstein-Barr virus appeared linked to several top co-occurrence clusters. Strong co-occurrence of HLA alleles, especially DR and DQ, made assigning TCR associations to individual alleles difficult. The earlier analysis of approximately 560 of the donors excluded 15 to 20 rarely observed V segments, including chromosome 9 orphons, because counts were too low. Compared with the roughly 670-donor mean, donors in an Asian-associated ancestry cluster had fewer N-insertions in productive TCRs, according to a later genetic analysis. Correlated functional status among segregating V segments might reflect linkage disequilibrium, but an unknown experimental factor could not be ruled out. The 87-base-pair reads could not distinguish some IMGT-functional V segments, including TRBV6-2 and TRBV6-3, so those segments were excluded. Most TCR sequences were seen in very few donors, while some public TCRs were found in many individuals. Only TCR beta chains were sequenced in this cohort, and the absence of alpha or paired-chain data limited detectable features. An association between a missense DCLRE1C variant and V-gene and J-gene trimming of TCR beta chains was found in a later genetic analysis and replicated in an independent cohort.

V gives up 5 bases and J gives up 2 bases, and the segment between their germline ends measures 13 bases. CDR1 and CDR2, looked up from the germline V gene, are MNHEY and SVGAGI. The CDR3 numbers 14 residues from cysteine through phenylalanine. The retained sequence is limited to the CDR3, 42 bases, with the frame set at the first base. The specimen was PBMCs. The V and J segments used are TRBV6-5 and TRBJ2-7; the D gene identity is not certain. This clonotype was sampled from a middle-aged man in good health and CMV-seronegative. The nucleotide sequence reads TGTGCCAGCAGTCCCCTCGGAGCGACCTACGAGCAGTACTTC. It encodes CASSPLGATYEQYF.